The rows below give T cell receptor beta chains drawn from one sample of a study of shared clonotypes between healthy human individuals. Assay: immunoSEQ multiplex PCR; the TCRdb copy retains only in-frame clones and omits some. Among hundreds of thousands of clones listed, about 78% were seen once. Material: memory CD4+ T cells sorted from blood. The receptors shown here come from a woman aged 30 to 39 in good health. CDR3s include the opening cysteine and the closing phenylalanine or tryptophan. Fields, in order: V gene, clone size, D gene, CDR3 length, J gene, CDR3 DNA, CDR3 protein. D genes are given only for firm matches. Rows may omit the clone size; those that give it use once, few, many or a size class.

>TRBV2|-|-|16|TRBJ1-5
TGTGCCAGCAGGTTATCAGGTATACATAGCAATCAGCCCCAGCATTTT
CASRLSGIHSNQPQHF
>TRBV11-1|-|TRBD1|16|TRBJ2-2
TGTGCCAGCAGCCCAAGACAGGGATCGAACACCGGGGAGCTGTTTTTT
CASSPRQGSNTGELFF
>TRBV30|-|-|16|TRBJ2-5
TGTGCCTGGAGTGATCAGTGGAGGGGCCCACAAGAGACCCAGTACTTC
CAWSDQWRGPQETQYF
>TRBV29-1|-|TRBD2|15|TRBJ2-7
TGCAGCGTTGAAGACCCCTCCGGCGGGAGTAACGAGCAGTACTTC
CSVEDPSGGSNEQYF
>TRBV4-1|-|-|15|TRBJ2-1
TGCGCCAGCAGCCCGAGGGGCGAAATCGACAATGAGCAGTTCTTC
CASSPRGEIDNEQFF
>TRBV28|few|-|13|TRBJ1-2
TGTGCCAGCAGTAGGACCGAGAACTATGGCTACACCTTC
CASSRTENYGYTF
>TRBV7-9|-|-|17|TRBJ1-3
TGTGCCAGCAGCTTAAACTTCGGGCTCAACTCTGGAAACACCATATATTTT
CASSLNFGLNSGNTIYF
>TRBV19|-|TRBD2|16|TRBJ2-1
TGTGCCAGCGCCCTCGGACTAGCGGGAGTCGACAATGAGCAGTTCTTC
CASALGLAGVDNEQFF
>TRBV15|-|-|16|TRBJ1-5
TGTGCCACCAGCAGAGTTCGGGGGGTGAGGCATCAGCCCCAGCATTTT
CATSRVRGVRHQPQHF
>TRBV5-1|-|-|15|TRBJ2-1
TGCGCCAGCAGCTTATTCGGTCAGGGCTACAATGAGCAGTTCTTC
CASSLFGQGYNEQFF
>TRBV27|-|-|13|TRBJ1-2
TGTGCCAGCAGCCGAAATGGCGGGTATGGCTACACCTTC
CASSRNGGYGYTF
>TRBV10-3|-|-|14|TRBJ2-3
TGTGCCATCAGTGAGTCGAAGGGAACAGATACGCAGTATTTT
CAISESKGTDTQYF
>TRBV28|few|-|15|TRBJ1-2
TGTGCCAGCAGTTTCTCCCCAGAGATTAACTATGGCTACACCTTC
CASSFSPEINYGYTF
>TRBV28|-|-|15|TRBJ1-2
TGTGCCAGCAGTCGCACCTGGGAGCAGGGGCGTGGCTACACCTTC
CASSRTWEQGRGYTF
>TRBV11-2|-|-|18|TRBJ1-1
TGTGCCAGCAGCTTAGAACTCTCGGACGCCGTAAACCTTTGGGAAGCTTTCTTT
CASSLELSDAVNLWEAFF
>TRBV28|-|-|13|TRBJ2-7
TGTGCCAGCAGCGAGGGCCTGACCTACGAGCAGTACTTC
CASSEGLTYEQYF
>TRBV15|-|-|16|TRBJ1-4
TGTGCCACCAGCCGCCGTACTATAGCAACTAATGAAAAACTGTTTTTT
CATSRRTIATNEKLFF
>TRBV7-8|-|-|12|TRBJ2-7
TGTGCCAGCAGCTTATCGCCTGGCGAGCAGTACTTC
CASSLSPGEQYF
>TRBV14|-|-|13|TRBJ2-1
TGTGCCAGCAGCCTCGCGAGGTACAATGAGCAGTTCTTC
CASSLARYNEQFF
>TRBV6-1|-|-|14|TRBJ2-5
TGTGCCAGCAGTGAAACCGGGAAGAAAGAGACCCAGTACTTC
CASSETGKKETQYF
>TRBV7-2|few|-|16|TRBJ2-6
TGTGCCAGCAGCGTAGGTTGGAGCTCTGGGGCCAACGTCCTGACTTTC
CASSVGWSSGANVLTF
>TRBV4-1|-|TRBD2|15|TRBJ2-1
TGCGCCAGCAGCCAAGATGGGACTACCTACAATGAGCAGTTCTTC
CASSQDGTTYNEQFF